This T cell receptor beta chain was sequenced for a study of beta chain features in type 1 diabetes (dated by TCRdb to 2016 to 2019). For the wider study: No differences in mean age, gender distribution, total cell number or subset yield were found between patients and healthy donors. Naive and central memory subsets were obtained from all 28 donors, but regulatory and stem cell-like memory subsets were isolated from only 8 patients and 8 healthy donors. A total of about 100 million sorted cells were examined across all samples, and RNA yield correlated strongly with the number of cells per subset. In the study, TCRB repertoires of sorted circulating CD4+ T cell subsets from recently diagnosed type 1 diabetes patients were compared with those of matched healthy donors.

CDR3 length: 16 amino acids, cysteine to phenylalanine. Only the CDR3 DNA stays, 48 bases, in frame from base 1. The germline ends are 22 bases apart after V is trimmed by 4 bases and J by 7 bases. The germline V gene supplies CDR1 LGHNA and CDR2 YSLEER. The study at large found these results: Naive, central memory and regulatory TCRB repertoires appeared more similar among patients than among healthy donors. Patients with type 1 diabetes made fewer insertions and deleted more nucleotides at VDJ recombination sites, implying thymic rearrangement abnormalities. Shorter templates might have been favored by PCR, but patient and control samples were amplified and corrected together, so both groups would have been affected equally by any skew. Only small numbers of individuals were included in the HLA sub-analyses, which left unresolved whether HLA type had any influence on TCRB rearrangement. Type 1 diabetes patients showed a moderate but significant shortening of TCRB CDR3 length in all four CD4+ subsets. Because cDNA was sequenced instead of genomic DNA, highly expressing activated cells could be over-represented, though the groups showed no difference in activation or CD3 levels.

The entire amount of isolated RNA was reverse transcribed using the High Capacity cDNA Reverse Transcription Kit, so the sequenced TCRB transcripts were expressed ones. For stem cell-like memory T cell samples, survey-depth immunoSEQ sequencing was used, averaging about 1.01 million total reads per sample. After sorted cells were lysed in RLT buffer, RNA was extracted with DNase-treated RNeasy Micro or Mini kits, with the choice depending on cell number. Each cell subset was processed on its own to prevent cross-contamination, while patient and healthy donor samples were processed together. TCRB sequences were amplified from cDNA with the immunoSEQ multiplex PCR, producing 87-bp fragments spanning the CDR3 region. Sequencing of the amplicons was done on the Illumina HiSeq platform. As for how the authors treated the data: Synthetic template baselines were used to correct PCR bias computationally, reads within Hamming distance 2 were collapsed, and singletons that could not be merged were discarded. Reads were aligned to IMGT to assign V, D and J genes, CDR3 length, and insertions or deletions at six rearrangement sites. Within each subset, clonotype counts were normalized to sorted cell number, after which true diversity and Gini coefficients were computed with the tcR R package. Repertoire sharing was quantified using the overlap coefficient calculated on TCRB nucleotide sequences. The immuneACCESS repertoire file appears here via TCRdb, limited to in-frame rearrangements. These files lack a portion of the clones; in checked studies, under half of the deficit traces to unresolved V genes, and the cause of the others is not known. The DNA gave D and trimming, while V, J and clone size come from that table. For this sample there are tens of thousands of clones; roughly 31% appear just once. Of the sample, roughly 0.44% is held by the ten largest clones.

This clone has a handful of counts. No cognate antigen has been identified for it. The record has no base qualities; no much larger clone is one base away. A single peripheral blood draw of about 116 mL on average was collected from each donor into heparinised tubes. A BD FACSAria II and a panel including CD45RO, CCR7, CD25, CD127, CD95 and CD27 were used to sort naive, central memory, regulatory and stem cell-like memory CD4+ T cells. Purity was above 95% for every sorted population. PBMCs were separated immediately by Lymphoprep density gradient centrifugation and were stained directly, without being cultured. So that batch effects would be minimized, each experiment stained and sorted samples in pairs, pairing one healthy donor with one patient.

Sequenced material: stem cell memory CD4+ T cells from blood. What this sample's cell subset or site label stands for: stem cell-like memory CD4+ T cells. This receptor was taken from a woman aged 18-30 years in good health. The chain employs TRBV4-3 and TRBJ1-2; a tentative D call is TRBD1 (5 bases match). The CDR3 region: CASSLAPSGGVSGYTF. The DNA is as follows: TGCGCCAGCAGCCTCGCCCCTAGCGGGGGAGTGAGTGGCTACACCTTC.